This TCR beta chain was recovered during a study of blood T cell repertoires in COVID-19. The repertoire was sequenced with immunoSEQ multiplex PCR; TCRdb's copy has only in-frame clones and lacks some. The sample holds almost 250,000 clones, around nine tenths seen once. Material for sequencing was peripheral blood. The clonotype originates from a woman aged 55-75 years who had recovered from COVID-19.

CDR3 sequence: CASSYGGESTDTQYF. The CDR3 DNA reads TGTGCCAGCAGTTATGGCGGGGAGAGCACAGATACGCAGTATTTT. This rearrangement joins TRBV6-5 to TRBJ2-3; tentatively, D is TRBD2 (6 bases). The CDR3 loop spans 15 amino acids. CDR1 is MNHEY and CDR2 is SVGAGI in the germline V gene. V lost 3 bases, J lost 0 bases, and 10 bases lay in between.